The clone carrying this T cell receptor beta chain was found a few times. Antigen unknown. It was with unique molecular identifiers that the TCRbeta library was prepared. MiXCR, applied by TCRdb to the PCR reads, yields one record per CDR3 protein. The sample shows fewer than 550,000 distinct CDR3 sequences, 15% to 20% of them seen only once. The source of the sample is a study of T-cell reconstitution after alpha-beta-depleted transplantation in children. The CDR3 covers 14 residues. Germline CDR1 reads SGHRS; CDR2 reads YFSETQ. Between the trimmed V and J ends, which lost 4 bases and 10 bases, there was a span of 18 bases. Whole-study findings and limits: About two months after transplant, alpha-beta T cells reportedly came from several hundred expanded graft clones. T-cell numbers and diversity, one year after transplant, stemmed largely from T cells that were newly produced.

This sequence joins TRBV5-1 and TRBJ2-1; no clear D. Sequences were derived from PBMCs, mostly from graft donor cells, sampled 360 days after TCRalphabeta/CD19-depleted stem cell transplant. The sequence was obtained from a boy in the first two years of life who had a stem cell transplant for Wiskott-Aldrich syndrome, so the T cells may come from the graft donor. In nucleotides, the CDR3 is TGCGCCAGCAGCCACACCGCCTCGCCTAGGGAGCAGTTCTTC. Translation gives CASSHTASPREQFF.